The 20 T cell receptor beta chains below all came from one sample that was sequenced in a study of T cells in Graves' hyperthyroidism and ophthalmopathy. Template material for amplifying TCR beta CDR3 regions consisted of RNA transcripts. First-round RT-PCR targeting the TCR CDR3 was performed with the HTBI primer set. MiXCR was run by TCRdb on the multiplex PCR reads, yielding one entry per CDR3 protein. The sample records fewer than 500,000 distinct CDR3 sequences, under 15% being singletons. Material for sequencing was blood. The receptors derive from a man between 18 and 35 years old with Graves' ophthalmopathy.

This clonotype was detected many times. This sequence joins TRBV5-1 and TRBJ2-1; D remains ambiguous. The CDR3 has 16 residues. CDR1 is SGHRS, CDR2 YFSETQ, per germline. V lost 0 bases to trimming and J lost 7 bases, with 17 bases between them. CDR3 bases: TGCGCCAGCAGCTTGGTATCCTCCCTCCTTGGGAATGAGCAGTTCTTC. This translates into CASSLVSSLLGNEQFF.

This clonotype was seen repeatedly, ten times or more. The chain combines TRBV6-5 with TRBJ2-1; possible D gene TRBD2, 5 bases. V was trimmed by 0 bases and J by 8 bases, leaving 17 bases between them. The CDR3 runs 16 residues. Germline CDR1 and CDR2: MNHEY and SVGAGI. Here the CDR3 DNA reads TGTGCCAGCAGTTACTCGATTGTGTCTAGCACCTATGAGCAGTTCTTC. It encodes CASSYSIVSSTYEQFF.

This clonotype was counted between two and nine times. A much larger clone differs from this one at a single base, so this may be a read error. This chain uses TRBV5-1 with TRBJ2-5, with D possibly being TRBD1 or TRBD2 (6 bases each). The CDR3 is 15 residues long. The germline CDR1 and CDR2 sequences are SGHRS and YFSETQ. The CDR3 region has the DNA TGCGCCAACAGCTTGGGCCGGGGGCAACAAGAGACCCAGTACTTC. It yields the protein CANSLGRGQQETQYF.

This clonotype has at least ten counts. This chain uses TRBV4-1 with TRBJ2-5; 10 bases agree with TRBD2. V was clipped by 1 base and J by 1 base; unmatched bases: 0. This CDR3 comprises 15 residues. Germline loops: CDR1 MGHRA, CDR2 YSYEKL. The CDR3 reads CASSQGTSGQETQYF. CDR3 coding DNA: TGCGCCAGCAGCCAAGGGACTAGCGGCCAAGAGACCCAGTACTTC.

This clonotype has a count of ten or more. The chain combines TRBV6-1 with TRBJ2-7; D remains unclear. V dropped 6 bases and J dropped 5 bases, with 8 bases sitting between them. The CDR3 is 11 residues long. Germline-derived CDR1 and CDR2 are MNHNS and SASEGT. This chain's CDR3 is CASRNDHEQYF. The CDR3, as DNA: TGTGCCAGCAGGAACGACCACGAGCAGTACTTC.

At least ten counts were recorded for this clonotype. V gene TRBV10-2 combines with J gene TRBJ2-3, with unresolved D. Germline loops: CDR1 WSHSY, CDR2 SAAADI. This CDR3 comprises 14 residues. Trimming shortened V by 6 bases and J by 2 bases, and 12 bases separated the two germline ends. The DNA of the CDR3 is TGCGCCAGCAGGCACGGAACCCCCACAGATACGCAGTATTTT. It encodes CASRHGTPTDTQYF.

The CDR3 is CASSIAGSVSYNEQFF. DNA of the CDR3: TGTGCCAGTAGTATAGCCGGTAGCGTCTCCTACAATGAGCAGTTCTTC. The V and J genes are TRBV19 and TRBJ2-1; weak D call: TRBD2 (5 bases). CDR3 length: 16 residues. CDR1 and CDR2 from the germline V gene are LNHDA and SQIVND (reference sequence). The V and J ends lost 1 base and 0 bases respectively, with 10 bases between them.

This clonotype was recorded many times. V gene TRBV3-1 combines with J gene TRBJ1-3; D uncertain. The germline gives CDR1 LGHDT, CDR2 YNNKEL (reference sequence). CDR3 size: 15 residues. V gave up 3 bases and J gave up 0 bases, with 9 bases separating them. The CDR3 loop is CASSHHAPSGNTIYF. CDR3 coding DNA: TGTGCCAGCAGCCATCACGCACCCTCTGGAAACACCATATATTTT.

This clonotype was counted ten times or more. One end of the junction fails to match germline, which may point to a read error. This chain connects TRBV5-1 to TRBJ2-4; D gene ambiguous. Germline V gene data show CDR1 as SGHRS and CDR2 as YFSETQ. The CDR3 is 12 amino acids. The CDR3 coding sequence is TGCGCCAGCAGATTGGATGCAAACATTCAGTACTTC. This gives the protein CASRLDANIQYF.

Ten or more counts support this clonotype. CDR3 sequence: CASSHLSGKGHNEQFF. In nucleotides, the CDR3 is TGCGCCAGCAGCCATCTTAGCGGGAAAGGGCACAATGAGCAGTTCTTC. V is TRBV4-1 and J is TRBJ2-1, with TRBD2 matching 8 bases. The CDR3 contains 16 residues. Germline V gives CDR1 MGHRA, CDR2 YSYEKL. The trim removed 3 bases at V and 5 bases at J, leaving 9 bases unmatched.

This clonotype was picked up many times. This chain joins TRBV13 and TRBJ2-7; 8 bases match TRBD2. The CDR3 sequence is 14 residues long. Germline V gene data show CDR1 as PRHDT and CDR2 as FYEKMQ (reference sequence). The junction had 9 bases not matched to a gene; V was cut back by 6 bases and J by 5 bases. The CDR3 DNA reads TGTGCCAGCAGTCTGGCGGGAGGCCGGCACGAGCAGTACTTC. Translated: CASSLAGGRHEQYF.

The chain uses TRBV18 and TRBJ2-5; 15 bases are a match to TRBD2. The CDR3 length is 18 residues. Germline lookup yields CDR1 KGHSH and CDR2 LQKENI. V shed 4 bases, J shed 0 bases, and the junction held 6 bases outside the gene matches. CDR3 residues: CASSQGLAGGLDQETQYF. DNA of the CDR3: TGTGCCAGCTCACAGGGACTAGCGGGGGGACTGGACCAAGAGACCCAGTACTTC.

The CDR3 region is CASSELTRAKNIQYF. The CDR3 bases are TGCGCCAGCAGTGAGTTGACGAGGGCCAAAAACATTCAGTACTTC. The genes are TRBV10-1 and TRBJ2-4; D gene ambiguous. This CDR3 contains 15 residues. Trimming took off 1 base at V and 1 base at J, with 8 bases between the two ends. Looked up from germline, CDR1 is WNHNN and CDR2 is SYGVQD (reference sequence).

This clonotype showed up many times. V and J are TRBV6-1 and TRBJ1-1, with D uncertain. This CDR3 contains 12 residues. V was pared by 10 bases and J by 1 base, with 10 bases between. Per germline, CDR1 MNHNS and CDR2 SASEGT. CDR3: CAITGGNTEAFF. CDR3 DNA sequence: TGTGCCATCACCGGAGGGAACACTGAAGCTTTCTTT.

About this clonotype itself: A single base separates this from a much larger clone, so it may be a read error. This chain connects TRBV12-3 or TRBV12-4 to TRBJ1-2; 10 bases match TRBD1. J gave up 0 bases and V 11 bases, and 6 bases lay outside the gene matches. This CDR3 has 14 amino acids. The CDR3: CAGTGTGANYGYTF. The CDR3 nucleotides read TGTGCCGGCACCGGGACAGGGGCTAACTATGGCTACACCTTC.

Comment on this clonotype: Given a much more abundant clone one base away, this may be a read error. V is TRBV12-3 or TRBV12-4 and J is TRBJ2-1, with D hard to call. V was cut by 5 bases and J by 12 bases, with 11 bases left in between. The CDR3 length is 11 residues. In DNA form, the CDR3 reads TGTGCCAGCAGTACAGTCGGTGGGCAGTTCTTC. It specifies CASSTVGGQFF.

The gene calls are TRBV20-1 and TRBJ2-5; no reliable D call. In germline, CDR1 is DFQATT, CDR2 SNEGSKA (reference sequence). The germline V and J ends were trimmed by 3 bases and 5 bases, with 10 bases remaining between them. The CDR3 has 12 residues. Here the CDR3 reads CSASRLEETQYF. The CDR3 DNA reads TGCAGTGCTAGTAGACTGGAGGAGACCCAGTACTTC.

The J gene is TRBJ2-2, the V gene TRBV5-6; D is undetermined. Germline CDR1 reads SGHDT; CDR2 reads YYEEEE. V was trimmed by 4 bases and J by 0 bases, leaving 10 bases between them. CDR3 length: 15 residues. The CDR3 reads CASSRVSSNTGELFF. The CDR3 DNA reads as TGTGCCAGCAGCAGAGTCTCATCGAACACCGGGGAGCTGTTTTTT.

This clonotype was counted a few times. The chain couples TRBV19 to TRBJ2-3; 11 nucleotides match TRBD2. The CDR3 sequence is 17 residues long. The V segment lost 9 bases and the J segment 0 bases; nucleotides outside the gene matches: 11. Germline CDR1 reads LNHDA; CDR2 reads SQIVND (reference sequence). Here the CDR3 DNA reads TGTGCCAGCCAACCCCGACTAGCGGGAACGAGCACAGATACGCAGTATTTT. Its translation: CASQPRLAGTSTDTQYF.

As concerns this clonotype: This is likely a read error, given that the CDR3 carries no conserved phenylalanine or tryptophan at its end. The chain joins TRBV12-3 or TRBV12-4 to TRBJ1-2, with unresolved D. Between the trimmed V and J ends, which lost 6 bases and 2 bases, there was a span of 7 bases. The CDR3 contains 12 residues. This chain's CDR3 is CASRPENYGYTS. CDR3 nucleotide sequence: TGTGCCAGCAGGCCAGAGAACTATGGCTACACCTCC.